A single sample gave rise to the 9 T cell receptor beta chains below, sequenced in a study of CD8 T cells in Susac syndrome. It was with random hexamers that 0.5 to 1 ug RNA was reverse transcribed. TCRdb independently ran MiXCR on the immunoSEQ multiplex PCR reads; one entry per CDR3 protein. Here the sample spans 150,000 to 200,000 distinct CDR3 sequences, around 94% being singletons. Sequencing was carried out using CD4+ T cells from PBMCs. All receptors come from a human donor with Susac syndrome.

The chain recombines TRBV5-1 with TRBJ1-3; no definite D call. Trimming shortened V by 0 bases and J by 1 base, and 5 bases separated the two germline ends. Germline CDR1 reads SGHRS; CDR2 reads YFSETQ. The CDR3 covers 14 residues. Here the CDR3 reads CASSLEGSGNTIYF. The CDR3 coding sequence is TGCGCCAGCAGCTTGGAAGGATCTGGAAACACCATATATTTT. Combining the CDR3 with reference TRBV5-1 and TRBJ1-3 gives the whole variable domain KAGVTQTPRYLIKTRGQQVTLSCSPISGHRSVSWYQQTPGQGLQFLFEYFSETQRNKGNFPGRFSGRQFSNSRSEMNVSTLELGDSALYLCASSLEGSGNTIYFGEGSWLTVV.

The CDR3 bases are TGCAGTGCTAGAGATGAGGGGGGAGGGGCAACTAATGAAAAACTGTTTTTT. Amino acid sequence: CSARDEGGGATNEKLFF. The rearrangement joins TRBV20-1 to TRBJ1-4; D possibly corresponds to TRBD1 (6 bases). V shed 0 bases and J shed 0 bases, with 14 bases lying between them. Germline V gives CDR1 DFQATT, CDR2 SNEGSKA (reference sequence). This CDR3 spans 17 amino acids.

V gene TRBV4-2 combines with J gene TRBJ1-3; D not certain. This CDR3 has 14 residues. Trimming left V 0 bases short and J 7 bases short, with 10 bases between. CDR1 LGHNA and CDR2 YNFKEQ come from the germline V gene. For the CDR3, the DNA is TGTGCCAGCAGCCAAGACGCTCAGATCAACACCATATATTTT. It translates to CASSQDAQINTIYF.

The chain recombines TRBV6-5 with TRBJ1-2; 9 positions match TRBD1. V lost 4 bases to trimming and J lost 6 bases; unmatched junction nucleotides: 12. Looked up from germline, CDR1 is MNHEY and CDR2 is SVGAGI. The CDR3 has 16 residues. The CDR3, as DNA: TGTGCCAGCAGTTCGACTGGACAGGGGACAATCCATGGCTACACCTTC. Residues: CASSSTGQGTIHGYTF.

This clonotype was seen only once. This chain links TRBV20-1 with TRBJ2-7, with 7 bases fitting TRBD1. V lost 6 bases, J lost 0 bases, and 5 bases stayed unmatched. Germline CDR1 is DFQATT and CDR2 is SNEGSKA (reference sequence). The CDR3 consists of 13 residues. The CDR3 region has the DNA TGCAGTGCCGAGGGGGACAGCTCCTACGAGCAGTACTTC. Translating it yields CSAEGDSSYEQYF.

The genes are TRBV7-2 and TRBJ1-2, with D perhaps TRBD1 (6 bases). Germline-derived CDR1 and CDR2 are SGHTA and FQGNSA. There are 14 residues in the CDR3. The V gene lost 4 bases and the J gene lost 6 bases, with 15 bases spanning the gap. CDR3 in amino acids: CASSSGGGWDGYTF. The CDR3 DNA is TGTGCCAGCAGCTCCGGCGGGGGCTGGGATGGCTACACCTTC.

The chain uses TRBV7-6 and TRBJ2-5; 8 nucleotides agree with TRBD1. Trimming at V came to 0 bases and at J to 2 bases, leaving 5 bases not matched to a gene. The germline V gene has CDR1 SGHVS and CDR2 FNYEAQ. CDR3 size: 16 residues. The CDR3 sequence: CASSLARDRPQETQYF. The CDR3 bases are TGTGCCAGCAGCTTAGCGAGGGACAGGCCTCAAGAGACCCAGTACTTC.

The genes are TRBV12-3 or TRBV12-4 and TRBJ1-4; 8 bases are shared with TRBD1. CDR3 size: 14 residues. V trimming: 5 bases; J trimming: 7 bases; junction bases outside the gene matches: 6. The chain's CDR3 is CASSRDRGREKLFF. Here the CDR3 DNA reads TGTGCCAGCAGTCGCGACAGGGGCCGTGAAAAACTGTTTTTT.

CDR3 sequence reads: CASSTGLAGPQETQYF. Here the CDR3 DNA reads TGCGCCAGCAGCACAGGACTAGCGGGACCCCAAGAGACCCAGTACTTC. This chain links TRBV5-1 with TRBJ2-5; 12 bases map to TRBD2. Germline assignment: CDR1 SGHRS and CDR2 YFSETQ. V lost 4 bases to trimming and J lost 1 base; unmatched junction nucleotides: 5. The CDR3 has 16 amino acids.